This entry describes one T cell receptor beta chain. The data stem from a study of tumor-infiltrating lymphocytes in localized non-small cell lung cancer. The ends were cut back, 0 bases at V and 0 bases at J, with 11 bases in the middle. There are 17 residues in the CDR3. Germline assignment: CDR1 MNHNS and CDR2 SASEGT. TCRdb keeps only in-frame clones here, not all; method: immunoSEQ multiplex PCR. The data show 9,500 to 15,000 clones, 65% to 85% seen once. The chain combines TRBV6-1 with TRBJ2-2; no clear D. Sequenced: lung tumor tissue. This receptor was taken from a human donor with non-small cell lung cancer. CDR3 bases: TGTGCCAGCAGTGAAGCGCTGGGCACCGCGAACACCGGGGAGCTGTTTTTT. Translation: CASSEALGTANTGELFF.